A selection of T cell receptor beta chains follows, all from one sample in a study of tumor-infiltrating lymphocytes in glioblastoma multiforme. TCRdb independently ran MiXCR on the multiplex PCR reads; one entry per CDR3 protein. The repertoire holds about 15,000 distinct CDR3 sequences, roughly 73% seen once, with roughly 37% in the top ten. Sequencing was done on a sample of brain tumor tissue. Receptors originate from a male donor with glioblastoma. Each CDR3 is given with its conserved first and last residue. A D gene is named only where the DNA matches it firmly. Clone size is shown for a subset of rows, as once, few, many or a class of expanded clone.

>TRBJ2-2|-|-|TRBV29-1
CSIEDLFGGAPVTGELLF
TGCAGCATTGAAGATCTCTTTGGAGGGGCGCCGGTCACCGGGGAGCTGCTCTTT
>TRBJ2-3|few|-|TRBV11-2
CASSPRGSTDTQYF
TGTGCCAGCAGCCCGAGAGGGTCCACAGATACGCAGTATTTT
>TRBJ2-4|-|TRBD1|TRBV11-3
CASSHRQGPAKNIQYF
TGTGCAAGCAGCCACCGACAGGGTCCGGCCAAAAACATACAGTACTTC
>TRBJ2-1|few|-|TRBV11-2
CASSLERSNEQFF
TGTGCCAGCAGCTTAGAAAGGTCGAATGAGCAGTTCTTC
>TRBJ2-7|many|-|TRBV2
CASGELGNYEQYF
TGTGCCAGCGGAGAGTTGGGGAACTACGAGCAGTACTTC
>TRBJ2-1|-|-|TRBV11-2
CASSLSPTYEQFF
TGTGCCAGCAGCCTCTCCCCAACCTATGAACAGTTCTTC
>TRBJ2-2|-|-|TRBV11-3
CASSLMTTDTAELFF
TGTGCCAGCAGCTTGATGACGACGGACACCGCGGAGCTCTTTTTT
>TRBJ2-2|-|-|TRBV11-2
CASSFWNVTGELFF
TGTGCCAGCAGCTTTTGGAATGTAACCGGGGAGCTGTTTTTT
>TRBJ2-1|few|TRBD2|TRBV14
CAGSLPGLTSYNGQFF
TGTGCCGGCAGCCTACCGGGACTAACTTCCTACAATGGGCAGTTCTTC
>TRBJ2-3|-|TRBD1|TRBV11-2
CASSGRQGAEDTQYF
TGTGCCAGCAGCGGAAGACAGGGGGCCGAAGATACGCAGTATTTT
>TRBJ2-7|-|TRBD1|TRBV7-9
CPSTPTAGGYEQYF
TGTCCCAGCACCCCTACGGCAGGGGGCTACGAGCAATACTTC
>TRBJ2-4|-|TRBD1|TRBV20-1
CSARDPDRGTLKPKNIQYF
TGCAGTGCTAGAGACCCGGACAGGGGGACTCTGAAACCCAAAAACATTCAGTACTTC
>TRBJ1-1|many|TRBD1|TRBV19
CASSPGQIGAEAFF
TGTGCCAGTAGTCCGGGACAGATCGGGGCTGAAGCTTTCTTT
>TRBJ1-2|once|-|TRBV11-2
CASSLIGPGSGYTF
TGTGCCAGCAGCTTAATTGGGCCCGGGAGTGGCTACACCTTC
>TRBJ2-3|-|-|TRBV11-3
CASSLRSTDTQYF
TGTGCCAGCAGCTTAAGAAGCACAGATACGCAGTATTTT
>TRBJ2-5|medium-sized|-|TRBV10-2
CASSGGLQETQYF
TGCGCCAGCAGCGGGGGACTCCAAGAGACCCAGTACTTC
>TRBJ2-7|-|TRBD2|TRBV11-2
CASSWDGGTPTYEQYF
TGTGCCAGCAGTTGGGACGGGGGGACCCCGACCTACGAGCAGTATTTC
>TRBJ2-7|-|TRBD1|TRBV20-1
CSVLGQSGEQYF
TGCAGTGTCCTGGGACAGTCGGGAGAGCAGTACTTC
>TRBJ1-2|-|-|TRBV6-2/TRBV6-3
CASSPYEPSRRGYTF
TGTGCCAGCAGTCCTTACGAGCCCAGCAGGAGGGGCTACACCTTC
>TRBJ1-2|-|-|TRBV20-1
CSARRDSVNYGCTF
-
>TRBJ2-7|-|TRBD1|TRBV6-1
CASSQDRGGYEQYF
TGTGCCAGCAGTCAGGACAGGGGTGGGTACGAGCAGTACTTC
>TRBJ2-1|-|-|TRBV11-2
CVSGSYRGNEQFF
TGTGTCAGTGGCTCATATAGGGGGAATGAGCAGTTCTTC
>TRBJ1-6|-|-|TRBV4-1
CASQNLASEVSPIHF
TGCGCCAGCCAAAATCTGGCATCTGAGGTTTCACCCATCCACTTT
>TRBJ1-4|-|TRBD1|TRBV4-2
CASSRTRWDRATNEKLFF
TGTGCCAGCAGCCGCACCCGATGGGACAGAGCAACTAATGAAAAACTGTTTTTT
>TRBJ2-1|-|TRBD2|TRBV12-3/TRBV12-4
CASSLWLAGGGEQFF
TGTGCCAGCAGTTTATGGCTAGCGGGGGGAGGTGAGCAGTTCTTC
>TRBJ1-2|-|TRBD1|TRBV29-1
CSVWEQGAGYTF
TGCAGCGTTTGGGAGCAGGGGGCAGGCTACACCTTC
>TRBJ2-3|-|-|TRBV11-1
CASSRATPGTDTQYF
TGTGCCAGCAGCCGGGCGACCCCGGGTACAGATACGCAGTATTTT
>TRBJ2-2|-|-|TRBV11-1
CASNLIATDNGELFF
TGTGCCAGCAACTTGATAGCGACGGACAACGGGGAGCTGTTTTTT
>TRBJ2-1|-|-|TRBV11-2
CASSLDRGEQFF
TGTGCCAGCAGCTTAGATAGGGGGGAGCAGTTCTTC
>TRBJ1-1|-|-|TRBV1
CTSSPQAGTEMNTEAFF
TGCACCAGCAGCCCCCAGGCAGGGACAGAGATGAACACTGAAGCTTTCTTT
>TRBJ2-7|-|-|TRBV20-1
CSARAPAVVRKQYF
TGCAGTGCTAGGGCACCAGCGGTAGTTCGCAAGCAGTACTTC
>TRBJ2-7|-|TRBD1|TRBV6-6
CASRTTGPGYEQYF
TGTGCCAGCAGAACGACAGGGCCGGGCTACGAGCAGTACTTC
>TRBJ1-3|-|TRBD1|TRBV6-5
CASSIQGDGNTIYF
TGTGCCAGCAGTATACAGGGGGATGGAAACACCATATATTTT
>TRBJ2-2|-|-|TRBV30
CAWSVKGNTGELFF
TGTGCCTGGAGTGTGAAGGGTAACACCGGGGAGCTGTTTTTT
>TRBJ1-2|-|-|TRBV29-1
CSFEWVTWPYGYTF
TGCAGCTTTGAGTGGGTTACTTGGCCGTATGGCTACACCTTC
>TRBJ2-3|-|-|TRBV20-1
CSARVPPVPDPLGGPTDTQYF
TGCAGTGCTAGAGTGCCACCTGTGCCTGATCCTTTGGGCGGCCCCACAGATACGCAGTATTTT
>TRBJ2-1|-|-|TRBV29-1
CSTRDVCSYNGQFF
TGCAGCACTCGGGACGTGTGTTCCTACAATGGGCAGTTCTTC
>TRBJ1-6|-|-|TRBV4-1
CAGRNLASWVSPLHF
TGCGCCGGCCGAAACCTGGCATCTTGGGTTTCACCCCTCCACTTT
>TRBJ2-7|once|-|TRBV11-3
CASSLSMGYGQYF
TGCGCCAGCAGCCTATCCATGGGTTACGGACAGTACTTC
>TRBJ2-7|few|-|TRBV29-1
CSVGPGNREQYF
TGCAGCGTTGGGCCAGGGAATCGGGAGCAGTACTTC
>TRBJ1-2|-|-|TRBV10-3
CAISDPTPPWEYGYTF
TGTGCCATCAGTGACCCCACCCCACCCTGGGAATATGGCTACACCTTC
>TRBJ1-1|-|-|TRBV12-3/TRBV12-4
CASREGGRGTEAFF
TGTGCCAGCAGGGAGGGGGGGCGAGGCACTGAAGCTTTCTTT
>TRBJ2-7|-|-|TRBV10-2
CASSVRAAYEQYF
TGCGCGAGCAGTGTTAGGGCAGCCTACGAGCAGTACTTC
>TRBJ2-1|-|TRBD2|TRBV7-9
CASSKTSGANNEQFF
TGTGCCAGCAGCAAGACTAGCGGGGCCAACAATGAGCAGTTCTTC
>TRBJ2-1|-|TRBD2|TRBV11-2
CAGSLGLAGVSPEQFF
TGTGCCGGCAGCCTAGGACTAGCGGGAGTCAGTCCTGAGCAGTTCTTC
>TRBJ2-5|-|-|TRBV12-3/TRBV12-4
CASSFEGGPKETQYF
TGTGCCAGCAGTTTCGAGGGGGGGCCGAAAGAGACCCAGTACTTC
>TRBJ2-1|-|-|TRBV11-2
CAGSPGACTYNEQFF
TGTGCTGGCAGCCCTGGAGCCTGCACCTACAATGAGCAGTTCTTC
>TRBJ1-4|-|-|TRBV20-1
CNVRDEDEKPFF
TGCAATGTTAGAGATGAGGATGAAAAACCTTTTTTT
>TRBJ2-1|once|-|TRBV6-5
CASSYVPGFGEQFF
TGTGCCAGCAGTTACGTGCCGGGATTCGGTGAGCAGTTCTTC
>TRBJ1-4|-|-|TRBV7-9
CASSLRLENEKLFF
TGCGCCAGCAGCTTACGGCTAGAGAATGAAAAACTGTTTTTC
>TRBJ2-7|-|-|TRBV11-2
CATSLGHVGEQYF
TGTGCCACCAGCTTAGGGCATGTTGGCGAGCAGTACTTC